This T cell receptor (beta chain) was identified in a study of shared clonotypes between healthy human individuals. Assay used: immunoSEQ multiplex PCR; TCRdb lists only in-frame clones, some missing. The sample records around 990,000 clones, 77% being singletons. The CDR3 is made up of 14 amino acids. Trimming cost V 0 bases and J 5 bases, with 10 bases left between them. The germline CDR1 and CDR2 sequences are SGDLS and YYNGEE. This TCR was recovered from a man aged 18 to 30 in good health. Some clones in this sample may be carry-over from other donors' samples. The sample taken for sequencing was memory CD4+ T cells from PBMCs. Subset meaning: CD45RA-negative fraction. The V gene is TRBV9, the J gene TRBJ2-3; a possible D gene is TRBD2 (5 bases). The CDR3 DNA is TGTGCCAGCAGCGTAGCTTCGGCGGGAGATACGCAGTATTTT. It is translated as CASSVASAGDTQYF.